The 25 T cell receptor beta chains presented below share a single source sample, sequenced in a study of identical twins. TCRdb reprocessed the 5' RACE reads via MiXCR and lists one record per CDR3 protein. The sample holds 250,000 or so distinct CDR3 sequences, about 7.5% seen once. This sample was shared with a second study, whose subject was yellow fever vaccine responses in identical twins.

The sample was CD8+ T cells sorted from blood. The receptor source for this set is a young woman in good health.

This clonotype was counted many times. The rearrangement links TRBV13 to TRBJ2-1, with 8 bases fitting TRBD2. The germline gives CDR1 PRHDT, CDR2 FYEKMQ (reference sequence). The V and J ends lost 1 base and 4 bases, in that order; junction bases with no gene match: 6. CDR3 length: 16 amino acids. The CDR3 DNA sequence: TGTGCCAGCAGCTTAGCCGGGGGGGACGCGTACAATGAGCAGTTCTTC. Translating gives CASSLAGGDAYNEQFF.

This clonotype has a handful of counts. The chain recombines TRBV2 with TRBJ2-5, with TRBD2 identical over 13 bases. Germline values: CDR1 SNHLY, CDR2 FYNNEI. V lost 4 bases, J lost 5 bases, and 4 bases stayed unmatched. The length of the CDR3 is 15 residues. In DNA form, the CDR3 reads TGTGCCAGCAGTGGGACTAGCGGGAGCCTGGAGACCCAGTACTTC. Its protein is CASSGTSGSLETQYF.

The V and J genes are TRBV5-5 and TRBJ2-7; 8 bases fit TRBD1. Germline trimming cut 5 bases from V and 3 bases from J; bases unmatched to any gene: 10. The germline gives CDR1 SGHKS, CDR2 YYEKEE (reference sequence). This CDR3 spans 15 amino acids. The CDR3 DNA sequence: TGTGCCAGCAGACATGGGACAGGAGTAGACTACGAGCAGTACTTC. This sequence encodes CASRHGTGVDYEQYF.

This sequence joins TRBV5-1 and TRBJ2-5; TRBD2 aligns across 8 bases. The CDR3 length is 15 residues. J was trimmed by 5 bases and V by 0 bases; bases with no gene match: 6. The germline gives CDR1 SGHRS, CDR2 YFSETQ. The CDR3 sequence is CASSLVLGTRETQYF. The CDR3 coding sequence is TGCGCCAGCAGCTTGGTTCTGGGGACTAGGGAGACCCAGTACTTC.

This clonotype was counted at least ten times. The rearrangement links TRBV2 to TRBJ2-3; the D call may be TRBD1 or TRBD2 (5 bases each). Germline lookup yields CDR1 SNHLY and CDR2 FYNNEI. This CDR3 is built from 14 residues. The V and J ends lost 3 bases and 5 bases respectively, with 12 bases between them. CDR3 region: CASSDEGREDTQYF. CDR3 sequence (DNA): TGTGCCAGCAGTGACGAGGGACGGGAAGATACGCAGTATTTT.

This clonotype was found a few times. The V gene is TRBV7-9, the J gene TRBJ1-2; 8 bases map to TRBD1. Germline-derived CDR1 and CDR2 are SEHNR and FQNEAQ (reference sequence). The CDR3 has 16 residues. V lost 3 bases, J lost 2 bases, and 8 bases stayed unmatched. The CDR3 loop is CASSLDRAPANYGYTF. DNA of the CDR3: TGTGCCAGCAGCTTGGACAGGGCCCCGGCAAACTATGGCTACACCTTC.

The chain couples TRBV18 to TRBJ1-2, with 8 positions matching TRBD1. This CDR3 region has 16 residues. The V segment lost 4 bases and the J segment 3 bases; nucleotides outside the gene matches: 10. Germline assignment: CDR1 KGHSH and CDR2 LQKENI. The CDR3 coding sequence is TGTGCCAGCTCACGACAGGGGTCGGGTTCGGACTATGGCTACACCTTC. Translated: CASSRQGSGSDYGYTF.

Many counts were recorded for this clonotype. The rearrangement joins TRBV7-9 to TRBJ2-5; possibly TRBD1 for D (6 bases). Germline loops: CDR1 SEHNR, CDR2 FQNEAQ (reference sequence). The CDR3 length is 15 residues. The ends were cut back, 2 bases at V and 5 bases at J, with 15 bases in the middle. The CDR3: CASSLPAGRGETQYF. In DNA, the CDR3 is TGTGCCAGCAGCTTACCCGCCGGCAGGGGTGAGACCCAGTACTTC. Supplemented by reference TRBV7-9 and TRBJ2-5, the full variable domain reads DTGVSQNPRHKITKRGQNVTFRCDPISEHNRLYWYRQTLGQGPEFLTYFQNEAQLEKSRLLSDRFSAERPKGSFSTLEIQRTEQGDSAMYLCASSLPAGRGETQYFGPGTRLLVL.

In its sample, this clonotype was seen a few times. The chain combines TRBV20-1 with TRBJ2-3; no reliable D call. CDR3 length: 18 amino acids. From germline, CDR1 is DFQATT and CDR2 SNEGSKA (reference sequence). V lost 7 bases and J lost 2, with 28 bases in between. CDR3 nucleotides: TGCAGTGTAAGAGAAGGGATCCCGAAAAAGGATACCACAGATACGCAGTATTTT. This encodes CSVREGIPKKDTTDTQYF.

CDR3: CASTVHLGDLNEQFF. For the CDR3, the DNA is TGTGCCAGCACCGTACACCTGGGGGATCTCAATGAGCAGTTCTTC. V gene TRBV7-9 combines with J gene TRBJ2-1, with D perhaps given as TRBD1 or TRBD2 (5 bases each). This CDR3 region has 15 residues. Germline V lookup: CDR1 SEHNR, CDR2 FQNEAQ (reference sequence). Trimming pared 7 bases from V and 6 bases from J, leaving 19 bases between.

The genes are TRBV11-1 and TRBJ2-4; D is perhaps TRBD1 (5 bases). The CDR3 is 13 residues long. V lost 3 bases and J lost 6, with 9 bases in between. Germline assignment: CDR1 SGHAT and CDR2 FQDESV (reference sequence). DNA of the CDR3: TGTGCCAGCAGCTTGGGGCGAGGAAACATTCAGTACTTC. Translated: CASSLGRGNIQYF. Full variable domain (rest looked up from reference TRBV11-1 and TRBJ2-4): EAEVAQSPRYKITEKSQAVAFWCDPISGHATLYWYRQILGQGPELLVQFQDESVVDDSQLPKDRFSAERLKGVDSTLKIQPAELGDSAMYLCASSLGRGNIQYFGAGTRLSVL.

This clonotype was detected ten times or more. V is TRBV7-9 and J is TRBJ1-2; 8 bases are shared with TRBD1. The CDR3 is 13 residues long. The trim removed 5 bases at V and 8 bases at J, leaving 7 bases unmatched. The germline gives CDR1 SEHNR, CDR2 FQNEAQ (reference sequence). CDR3 coding DNA: TGTGCCAGCAGCCCCGGGACAGGCTCGGGCTACACCTTC. It translates to CASSPGTGSGYTF.

The chain uses TRBV27 and TRBJ2-5; 8 bases align to TRBD2. The CDR3 consists of 17 residues. The V segment lost 0 bases and the J segment 4 bases; nucleotides outside the gene matches: 10. Germline CDR1 MNHEY, CDR2 SMNVEV (reference sequence). This chain's CDR3 is CASSLSGAGEFRETQYF. The CDR3 DNA sequence: TGTGCCAGCAGTTTATCTGGAGCGGGAGAGTTTAGAGAGACCCAGTACTTC.

The V and J genes are TRBV20-1 and TRBJ1-2, with D tentatively TRBD1 (5 bases). CDR1 and CDR2 from the germline V gene are DFQATT and SNEGSKA (reference sequence). The CDR3 is 18 amino acids. The V end lost 5 bases, the J end lost 4 bases, and 29 bases lay between the germline ends. The CDR3 here is CSAFIAGRGSGLTYGYTF. CDR3 in DNA: TGCAGTGCTTTCATAGCGGGTAGGGGATCGGGGCTAACCTATGGCTACACCTTC.

This clonotype has ten or more counts. V usage is TRBV7-9 and J usage is TRBJ2-3, with a weak D call TRBD2 (5 bases). V dropped 5 bases and J dropped 3 bases, with 15 bases sitting between them. The CDR3 spans 15 residues. Germline CDR1 and CDR2: SEHNR and FQNEAQ (reference sequence). CDR3 DNA sequence: TGTGCCAGCAGCGGTATGTCAGGAGGAACAGATACGCAGTATTTT. Amino acids: CASSGMSGGTDTQYF.

This rearrangement joins TRBV6-1 to TRBJ2-7; no clear D. V shed 4 bases and J shed 7 bases, with 26 bases lying between them. This CDR3 contains 17 residues. Germline CDR1 and CDR2: MNHNS and SASEGT. CDR3 region: CASSVTNYAGQQREQYF. Here the CDR3 DNA reads TGTGCCAGCAGTGTCACCAACTATGCCGGGCAGCAAAGGGAGCAGTACTTC.

This clonotype showed up many times. The chain combines TRBV7-9 with TRBJ1-2; 10 nucleotides line up with TRBD1. Germline lookup yields CDR1 SEHNR and CDR2 FQNEAQ (reference sequence). Trimming removed 5 bases from V and 4 bases from J; junction bases left unmatched: 4. The CDR3 is 14 amino acids. DNA for the CDR3: TGTGCCAGCAGCCCCGGACAGGGGGGCTATGGCTACACCTTC. Amino acid sequence: CASSPGQGGYGYTF.

The chain links TRBV7-9 to TRBJ2-1, with 8 positions matching TRBD2. J was trimmed by 7 bases and V by 6 bases; bases with no gene match: 8. Germline V CDR1 and CDR2: SEHNR, FQNEAQ (reference sequence). The CDR3 is made up of 14 amino acids. In nucleotides, the CDR3 is TGTGCCAGCAGTGGATTAGCGGGACTTAATGAGCAGTTCTTC. This gives the protein CASSGLAGLNEQFF.

This clonotype was picked up many times. The chain carries TRBV9 and TRBJ1-1; D not resolved. This CDR3 has 13 residues. With 3 bases removed from V and 7 bases from J, the gap between germline ends came to 13 bases. The germline gives CDR1 SGDLS, CDR2 YYNGEE. CDR3 DNA sequence: TGTGCCAGCAGCGGAGGATCAGTCTTTGAAGCTTTCTTT. This gives the protein CASSGGSVFEAFF.

V is TRBV20-1 and J is TRBJ2-7; 14 bases align to TRBD2. Germline CDR1 reads DFQATT; CDR2 reads SNEGSKA (reference sequence). V dropped 0 bases and J dropped 2; count of bases not matched to a gene: 12. This CDR3 region has 19 residues. The CDR3 region is CSARDEVGLAGGGAYEQYF. In DNA form, the CDR3 reads TGCAGTGCTAGAGATGAGGTCGGACTAGCGGGAGGTGGGGCCTACGAGCAGTACTTC.

This clonotype appeared many times. This chain uses TRBV27 with TRBJ2-1, with 9 bases matching TRBD2. The V segment lost 2 bases and the J segment 3 bases; nucleotides outside the gene matches: 2. The CDR3 length is 15 residues. The germline gives CDR1 MNHEY, CDR2 SMNVEV (reference sequence). This CDR3 reads CASSLLAGSYNEQFF. The CDR3 DNA is TGTGCCAGCAGTTTACTAGCGGGAAGCTACAATGAGCAGTTCTTC.

V and J are TRBV12-5 and TRBJ2-7; 12 bases agree with TRBD2. J gave up 7 bases and V 6 bases, and 13 bases lay outside the gene matches. Looked up from germline, CDR1 is LGHNT and CDR2 is FRNRAP. The CDR3 consists of 16 residues. CDR3: CASGCTSGGPPREQYV. CDR3 DNA: TGTGCTAGTGGGTGTACTAGCGGGGGGCCTCCGAGGGAGCAGTACGTC.

This clonotype was seen only a few times. The rearrangement joins TRBV7-8 to TRBJ1-1; maybe TRBD1 (5 bases). The CDR3 consists of 13 residues. The ends were cut back, 1 base at V and 6 bases at J, with 9 bases in the middle. Germline assignment: CDR1 SGHVS and CDR2 FQNEAQ. CDR3 protein: CASSLGWGAEAFF. CDR3 in DNA: TGTGCCAGCAGCTTAGGGTGGGGCGCTGAAGCTTTCTTT.

There are a few counts of this clonotype. This chain connects TRBV20-1 to TRBJ2-7; 13 bases are a match to TRBD2. The CDR3 totals 15 residues. The ends lost 1 base at V and 7 bases at J; junction bases unmatched: 7. The V gene's germline CDR1 is DFQATT and CDR2 SNEGSKA (reference sequence). The CDR3 DNA reads TGCAGTGCTAGAGCCGGACTAGCGGGAGTTGTAGAGCAGTACTTC. It translates to CSARAGLAGVVEQYF.

In this sample, this clonotype turned up a few times. This chain uses TRBV15 with TRBJ2-1, with 10 bases identical to TRBD2. Losses at the gene ends were 2 bases for V and 6 bases for J; bases not matched to a gene: 7. The CDR3 sequence is 16 residues long. Germline V gives CDR1 LNHNV, CDR2 YYDKDF (reference sequence). The CDR3 is CATSRKREGVVNEQFF. The CDR3 coding sequence is TGTGCCACCAGCAGAAAGCGGGAGGGTGTAGTCAATGAGCAGTTCTTC.